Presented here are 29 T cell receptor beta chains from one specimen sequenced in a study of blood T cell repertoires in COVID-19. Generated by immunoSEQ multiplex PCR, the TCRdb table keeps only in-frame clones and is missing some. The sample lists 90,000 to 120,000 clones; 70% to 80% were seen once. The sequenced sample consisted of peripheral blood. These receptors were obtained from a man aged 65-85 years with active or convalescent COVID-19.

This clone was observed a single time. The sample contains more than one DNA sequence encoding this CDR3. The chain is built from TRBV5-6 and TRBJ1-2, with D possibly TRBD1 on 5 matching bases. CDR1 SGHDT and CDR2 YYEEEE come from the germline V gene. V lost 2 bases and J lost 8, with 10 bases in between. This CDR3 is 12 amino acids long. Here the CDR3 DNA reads TGTGCCAGCAGCTTAGGGGCGAACGGCTACACCTTC. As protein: CASSLGANGYTF.

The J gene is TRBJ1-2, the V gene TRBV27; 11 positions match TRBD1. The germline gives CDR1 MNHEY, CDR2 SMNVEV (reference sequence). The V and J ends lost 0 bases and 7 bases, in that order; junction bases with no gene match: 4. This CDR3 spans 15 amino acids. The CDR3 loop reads CASSLSGTGGSGYTF. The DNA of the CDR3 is TGTGCCAGCAGTTTATCCGGGACAGGGGGAAGTGGCTACACCTTC.

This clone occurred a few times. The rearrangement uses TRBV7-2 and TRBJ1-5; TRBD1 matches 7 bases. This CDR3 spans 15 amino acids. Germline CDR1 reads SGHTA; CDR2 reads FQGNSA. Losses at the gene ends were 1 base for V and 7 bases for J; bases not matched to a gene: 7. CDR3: CASSLGQGQGQPQHF. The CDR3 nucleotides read TGTGCCAGCAGCTTAGGACAGGGCCAGGGGCAGCCCCAGCATTTT.

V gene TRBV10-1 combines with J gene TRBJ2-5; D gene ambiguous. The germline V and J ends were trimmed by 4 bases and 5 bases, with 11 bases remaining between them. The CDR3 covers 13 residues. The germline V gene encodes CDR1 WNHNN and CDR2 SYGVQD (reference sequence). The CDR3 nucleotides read TGCGCCAGCAGTGCAGGTGTAGTGGAGACCCAGTACTTC. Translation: CASSAGVVETQYF.

The CDR3 region has the DNA TGTGCCAGCAGCCAATATCTGGGAGTGACCTATAATTCACCCCTCCACTTT. Amino acids: CASSQYLGVTYNSPLHF. The chain combines TRBV3-1 (or the pseudogene TRBV3-2) with TRBJ1-6; no clear D. The CDR3 contains 17 residues. V shed 2 bases and J shed 2 bases, with 13 bases lying between them. Germline loops: CDR1 LGHDT, CDR2 YNNKEL (reference sequence).

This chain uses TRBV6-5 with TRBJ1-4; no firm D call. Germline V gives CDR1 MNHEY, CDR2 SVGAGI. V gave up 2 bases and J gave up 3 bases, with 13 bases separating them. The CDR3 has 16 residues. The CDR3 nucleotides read TGTGCCAGCAGTTACCGGGGAGGGTCCTCTAATGAAAAACTGTTTTTT. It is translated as CASSYRGGSSNEKLFF.

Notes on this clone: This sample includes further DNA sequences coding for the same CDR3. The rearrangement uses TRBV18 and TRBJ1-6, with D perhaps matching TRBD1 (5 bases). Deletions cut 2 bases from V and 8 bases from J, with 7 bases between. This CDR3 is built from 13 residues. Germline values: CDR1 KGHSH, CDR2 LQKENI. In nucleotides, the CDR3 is TGTGCCAGCTCACCAACGGGGGATTCACCCCTCCACTTT. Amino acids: CASSPTGDSPLHF.

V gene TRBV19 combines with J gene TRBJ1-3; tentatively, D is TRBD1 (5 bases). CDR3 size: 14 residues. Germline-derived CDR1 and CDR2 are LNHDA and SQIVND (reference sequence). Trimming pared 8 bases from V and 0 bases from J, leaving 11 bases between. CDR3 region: CASVKDTSGNTIYF. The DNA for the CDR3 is TGTGCCAGTGTTAAGGACACCTCTGGAAACACCATATATTTT.

The CDR3 is CASSGDRGGGGYTF. CDR3 DNA sequence: TGTGCCAGCAGTGGGGACAGGGGCGGTGGTGGCTACACCTTC. This chain connects TRBV2 to TRBJ1-2, with 10 positions matching TRBD1. Germline V gene sequence: CDR1 SNHLY, CDR2 FYNNEI. CDR3 size: 14 residues. J lost 7 bases, V lost 4 bases, and 6 bases had no gene match.

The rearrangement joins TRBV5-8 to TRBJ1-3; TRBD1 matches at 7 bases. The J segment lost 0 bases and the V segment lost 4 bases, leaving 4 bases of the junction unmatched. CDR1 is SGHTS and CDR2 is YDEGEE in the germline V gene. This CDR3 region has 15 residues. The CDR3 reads CASSKDRSSGNTIYF. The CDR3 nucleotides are TGTGCCAGCAGCAAGGACAGGAGCTCTGGAAACACCATATATTTT.

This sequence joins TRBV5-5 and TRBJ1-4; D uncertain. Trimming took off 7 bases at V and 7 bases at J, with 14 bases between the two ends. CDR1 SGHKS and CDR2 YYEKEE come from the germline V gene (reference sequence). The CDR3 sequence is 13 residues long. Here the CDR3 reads CASSEGLREKLFF. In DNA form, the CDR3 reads TGTGCCAGCTCGGAGGGCTTACGTGAAAAACTGTTTTTT.

CDR3 coding DNA: TGTGCCAGCAAGGTCTGGGCAGGGGGGTTCCTAGCCAAAAACATTCAGTACTTC. Translation gives CASKVWAGGFLAKNIQYF. This chain links TRBV2 with TRBJ2-4; tentative D call: TRBD1 (7 bases). The V gene's germline CDR1 is SNHLY and CDR2 FYNNEI. Trimming left V 7 bases short and J 0 bases short, with 22 bases between. This CDR3 contains 18 residues.

CDR3 DNA: TGTGCCAGCAGTTTCACGCTCGGACAGGGCGGCTATGGCTACACCTTC. Translating it yields CASSFTLGQGGYGYTF. The chain has TRBV27 and TRBJ1-2, with 8 bases fitting TRBD1. Germline V gives CDR1 MNHEY, CDR2 SMNVEV (reference sequence). V dropped 3 bases and J dropped 4; count of bases not matched to a gene: 10. This CDR3 is 16 amino acids long.

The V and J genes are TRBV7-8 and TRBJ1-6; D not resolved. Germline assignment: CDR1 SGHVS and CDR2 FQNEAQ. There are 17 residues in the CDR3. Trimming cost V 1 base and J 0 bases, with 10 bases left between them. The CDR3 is CASSLVTGSSYNSPLHF. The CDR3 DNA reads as TGTGCCAGCAGCTTAGTTACGGGGAGCTCCTATAATTCACCCCTCCACTTT.

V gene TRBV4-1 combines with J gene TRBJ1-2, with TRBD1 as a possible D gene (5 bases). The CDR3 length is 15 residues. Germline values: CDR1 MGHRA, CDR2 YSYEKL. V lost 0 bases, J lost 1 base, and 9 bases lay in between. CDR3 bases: TGCGCCAGCAGCCAAGATCACAGGAATAACTATGGCTACACCTTC. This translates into CASSQDHRNNYGYTF.

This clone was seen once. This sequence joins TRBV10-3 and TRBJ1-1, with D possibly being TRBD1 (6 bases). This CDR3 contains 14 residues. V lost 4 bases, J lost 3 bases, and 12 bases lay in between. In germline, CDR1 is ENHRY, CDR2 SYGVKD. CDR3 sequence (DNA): TGTGCCATCAGTGGGCAACAGGGCTACACTGAAGCTTTCTTT. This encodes CAISGQQGYTEAFF.

CDR3 protein: CASSGTGYQPQHF. CDR3 bases: TGTGCCAGCAGCGGGACAGGGTATCAGCCCCAGCATTTT. This sequence joins TRBV25-1 and TRBJ1-5; the match to TRBD1 covers 9 bases. The CDR3 has 13 amino acids. Germline trimming cut 6 bases from V and 5 bases from J; bases unmatched to any gene: 2. The V gene's germline CDR1 is MGHDK and CDR2 SYGVNS. Drawing the rest from reference TRBV25-1 and TRBJ1-5, the complete variable domain is EADIYQTPRYLVIGTGKKITLECSQTMGHDKMYWYQQDPGMELHLIHYSYGVNSTEKGDLSSESTVSRIRTEHFPLTLESARPSHTSQYLCASSGTGYQPQHFGDGTRLSIL.

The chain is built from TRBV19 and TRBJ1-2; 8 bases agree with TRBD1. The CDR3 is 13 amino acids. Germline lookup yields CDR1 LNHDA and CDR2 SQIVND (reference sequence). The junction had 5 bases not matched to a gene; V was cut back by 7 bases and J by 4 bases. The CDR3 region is CASNPTGVYGYTF. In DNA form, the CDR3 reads TGTGCCAGTAACCCGACAGGGGTCTATGGCTACACCTTC.

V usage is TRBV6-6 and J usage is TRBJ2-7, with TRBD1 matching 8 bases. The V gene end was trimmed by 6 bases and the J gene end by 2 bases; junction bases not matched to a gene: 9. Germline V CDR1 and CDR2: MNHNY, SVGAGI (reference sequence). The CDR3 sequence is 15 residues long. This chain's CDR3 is CASSRDRNFPYEQYF. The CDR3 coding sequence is TGTGCCAGCAGCCGGGACAGGAATTTTCCCTACGAGCAGTACTTC.

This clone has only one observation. CDR3 nucleotides: TGTGCCAGCAGCCTACAAACCGGGACAGCCCTTAACTATGGCTACACCTTC. It translates to CASSLQTGTALNYGYTF. The V and J genes are TRBV9 and TRBJ1-2; the match to TRBD1 covers 7 bases. Germline V gene data show CDR1 as SGDLS and CDR2 as YYNGEE. The CDR3 has 17 residues. V was clipped by 4 bases and J by 1 base; unmatched bases: 13.

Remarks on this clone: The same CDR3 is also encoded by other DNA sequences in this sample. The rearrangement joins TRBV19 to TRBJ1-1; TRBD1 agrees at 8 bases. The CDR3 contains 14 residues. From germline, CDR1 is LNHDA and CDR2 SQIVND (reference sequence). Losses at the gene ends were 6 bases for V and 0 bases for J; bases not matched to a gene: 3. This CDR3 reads CASRGRGLNTEAFF. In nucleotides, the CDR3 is TGTGCCAGTAGGGGCAGGGGGCTGAACACTGAAGCTTTCTTT.

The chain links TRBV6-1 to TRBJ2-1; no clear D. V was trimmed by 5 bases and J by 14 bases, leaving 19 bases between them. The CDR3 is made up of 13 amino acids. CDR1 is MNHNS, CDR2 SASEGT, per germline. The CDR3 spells CASSYHSNPEEFF. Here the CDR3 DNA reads TGTGCCAGCAGTTATCACAGCAACCCCGAAGAGTTCTTC.

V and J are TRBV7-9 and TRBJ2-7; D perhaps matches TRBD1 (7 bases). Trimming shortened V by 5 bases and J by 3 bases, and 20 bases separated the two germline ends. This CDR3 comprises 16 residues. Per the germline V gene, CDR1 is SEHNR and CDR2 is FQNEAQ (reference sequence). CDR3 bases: TGTGCCAGCAGCGGGGGCCAGGGGGACTCCCACTACGAGCAGTACTTC. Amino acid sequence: CASSGGQGDSHYEQYF.

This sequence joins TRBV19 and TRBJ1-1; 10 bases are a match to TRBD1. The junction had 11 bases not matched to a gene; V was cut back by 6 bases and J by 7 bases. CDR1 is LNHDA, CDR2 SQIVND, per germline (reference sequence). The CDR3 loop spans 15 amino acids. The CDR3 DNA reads TGTGCCAGTAGCTCCGGGACAGGGGATCTAGGTGAAGCTTTCTTT. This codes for CASSSGTGDLGEAFF.

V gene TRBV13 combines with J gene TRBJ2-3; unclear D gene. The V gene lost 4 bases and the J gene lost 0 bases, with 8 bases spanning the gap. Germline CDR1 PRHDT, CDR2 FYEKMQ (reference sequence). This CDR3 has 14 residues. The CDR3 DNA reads TGTGCCAGCAGCTCACTAACTAGCACAGATACGCAGTATTTT. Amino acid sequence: CASSSLTSTDTQYF.

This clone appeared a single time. CDR3 in amino acids: CASSLGSNGPNEKLFF. The CDR3 nucleotides are TGTGCCAGCAGCTTGGGGAGTAATGGCCCTAATGAAAAACTGTTTTTT. This chain joins TRBV5-4 and TRBJ1-4; D unresolved. Per the germline V gene, CDR1 is SGHNT and CDR2 is YYREEE (reference sequence). V lost 0 bases and J lost 3, with 12 bases in between. This CDR3 region has 16 residues.

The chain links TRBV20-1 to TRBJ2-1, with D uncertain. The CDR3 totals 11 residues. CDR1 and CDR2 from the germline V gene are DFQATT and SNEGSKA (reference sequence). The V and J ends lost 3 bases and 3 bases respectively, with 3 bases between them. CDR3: CSASLYNEQFF. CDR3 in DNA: TGCAGTGCTAGCCTCTACAATGAGCAGTTCTTC.

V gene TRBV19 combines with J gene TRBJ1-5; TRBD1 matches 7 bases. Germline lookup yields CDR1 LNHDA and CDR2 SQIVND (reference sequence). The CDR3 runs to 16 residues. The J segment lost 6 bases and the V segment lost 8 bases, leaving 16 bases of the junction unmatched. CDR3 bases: TGTGCCAGTTCGTTGGGTCCTGACAGGGCGGGTCAGCCCCAGCATTTT. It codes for CASSLGPDRAGQPQHF.

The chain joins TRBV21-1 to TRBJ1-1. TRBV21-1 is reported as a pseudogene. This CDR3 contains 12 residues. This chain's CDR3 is CASSFPHTEAFF. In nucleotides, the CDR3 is TGTGCCAGCAGCTTTCCTCACACTGAAGCTTTCTTT.